This T cell receptor beta chain was recorded in a study of blood T cell repertoires in COVID-19. Study as a whole: Collection of acute and convalescent COVID-19 samples took place in the United States, Italy and Spain. PBMCs, B-cell-depleted T cells, or T cells provided the cDNA or gDNA that made up the material.

The length of the CDR3 is 15 residues. The ends lost 3 bases at V and 5 bases at J; junction bases unmatched: 8. Germline CDR1 and CDR2: GTSNPN and SVGIG (reference sequence). Those enrolled, adults aged roughly 18 to 89 years, came from around 25 US areas. In the original analysis: Counts of nucleated cells, estimated from reference gene primer amplification, were obtained. The data were produced by immunoSEQ multiplex PCR, yet TCRdb's version contains in-frame clones alone and is incomplete. The V and J calls and the clone size are those of that table, but D and trimming were determined from the DNA. The sample has roughly 300,000 clones; just over 85% are singletons.

This clonotype originated in a woman under 30 who had recovered from COVID-19. Specimen: PBMCs or T cells enriched from blood (not recorded which). V and J are TRBV30 and TRBJ2-3; TRBD2 matches at 10 bases. DNA for the CDR3: TGTGCCTGGAGAGCCCACCTAGCGGGGGAAGATACGCAGTATTTT. Its translation: CAWRAHLAGEDTQYF.